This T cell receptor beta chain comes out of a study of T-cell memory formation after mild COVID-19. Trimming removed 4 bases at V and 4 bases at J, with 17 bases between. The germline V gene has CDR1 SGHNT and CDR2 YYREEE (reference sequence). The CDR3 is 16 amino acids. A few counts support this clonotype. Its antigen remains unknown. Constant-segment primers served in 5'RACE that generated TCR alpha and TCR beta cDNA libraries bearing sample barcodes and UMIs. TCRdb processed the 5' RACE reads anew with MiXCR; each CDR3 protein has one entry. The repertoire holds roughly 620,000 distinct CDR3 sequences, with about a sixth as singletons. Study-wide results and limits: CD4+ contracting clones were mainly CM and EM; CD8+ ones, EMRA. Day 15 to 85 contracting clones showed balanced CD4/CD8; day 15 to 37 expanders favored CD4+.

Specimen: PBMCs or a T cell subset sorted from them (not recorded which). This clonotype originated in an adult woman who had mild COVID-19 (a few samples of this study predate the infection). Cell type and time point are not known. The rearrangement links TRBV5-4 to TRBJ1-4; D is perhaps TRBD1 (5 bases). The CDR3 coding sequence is TGTGCCAGCAGCCATGATCCGGGACTCTATAATGAAAAACTGTTTTTT. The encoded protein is CASSHDPGLYNEKLFF. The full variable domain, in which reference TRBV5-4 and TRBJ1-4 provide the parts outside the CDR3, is ETGVTQSPTHLIKTRGQQVTLRCSSQSGHNTVSWYQQALGQGPQFIFQYYREEENGRGNFPPRFSGLQFPNYSSELNVNALELDDSALYLCASSHDPGLYNEKLFFGSGTQLSVL.